This TCR beta chain originates from a study of CD8 T cells in Susac syndrome. With random hexamers, 0.5 to 1 ug RNA was reverse transcribed. TCRdb called the immunoSEQ multiplex PCR reads again in MiXCR, with one record for every CDR3 protein. Among under 95,000 distinct CDR3 sequences, around 94% were seen once, and the ten largest hold about 0.29%. Trimming shortened V by 1 base and J by 5 bases, and 18 bases separated the two germline ends. This CDR3 region has 16 residues. Germline lookup yields CDR1 MNHEY and CDR2 SVGAGI. The gene calls are TRBV6-5 and TRBJ2-7; perhaps TRBD1 as D (6 bases). The sequenced sample was CD4+ T cells from PBMCs. This receptor was obtained from a human donor with Susac syndrome. The CDR3 nucleotides are TGTGCCAGCAGTTACTTATCGACAGGAGGTTTCCACGAGCAGTACTTC. Translated, it gives CASSYLSTGGFHEQYF.